This TCR beta chain was identified in a study of T cells in Graves' hyperthyroidism and ophthalmopathy. Turning to the study itself: Peripheral blood was secured at the point of initial diagnosis, before any treatment.

There are 16 residues in the CDR3. Looked up from germline, CDR1 is LGHDT and CDR2 is YNNKEL (reference sequence). J lost 4 bases, V lost 0 bases, and 3 bases had no gene match. TCR beta CDR3 regions were amplified from RNA transcripts. Primed by the HTBI set, a first-round RT-PCR was run on the TCR CDR3. TCRdb reprocessed the multiplex PCR reads via MiXCR and lists one record per CDR3 protein. The sample consists of 530,000 or so distinct CDR3 sequences, around 22% of them appearing once. Uncontrolled infection, other autoimmune disease, pregnancy or lactation disqualified patients from enrolment. This receptor was obtained from a woman aged 30 to 39 with Graves' ophthalmopathy. The chain links TRBV3-1 to TRBJ2-2; 9 bases match TRBD2. The sequencing sample was made of blood. CDR3 amino acids: CASSQDFSGSTGELFF. CDR3 in DNA: TGTGCCAGCAGCCAAGATTTTAGCGGGAGCACCGGGGAGCTGTTTTTT.